The present TCR beta chain was sequenced within a study of blood T cell repertoires in COVID-19. This CDR3 is 16 amino acids long. The V gene end was trimmed by 1 base and the J gene end by 0 bases; junction bases not matched to a gene: 2. Germline lookup yields CDR1 SGHTA and CDR2 FQGNSA. In the authors' workflow: From reference gene primer amplification, estimates of nucleated cell counts were derived. Clones were read by immunoSEQ multiplex PCR, and TCRdb kept only the in-frame ones, dropping some. The DNA gave D and trimming, while V, J and clone size come from that table. The table shows about 210,000 clones, with approximately 86% occurring only once. Participant reports of clinical history set cohort assignment.

Sequenced: PBMCs or T cells enriched from blood (not recorded which). The chain recombines TRBV7-2 with TRBJ2-2; 7 positions match TRBD1. The TCR comes from a woman aged 40 to 50 with acute COVID-19. The CDR3 protein is CASSLGGTANTGELFF. CDR3 nucleotides: TGTGCCAGCAGCTTAGGGGGGACAGCGAACACCGGGGAGCTGTTTTTT.